A selection of T cell receptor beta chains follows, all from one sample in a study of PD-1 blockade in classical Hodgkin lymphoma. Some clones are missing from TCRdb's copy, which holds only in-frame ones; the method was immunoSEQ multiplex PCR. This table holds approximately 26,000 clones, 60% to 75% found once. The specimen comprised peripheral blood mononuclear cells (PBMCs), sampled before the second cycle of nivolumab. The receptors were gathered from a human donor with classical Hodgkin lymphoma. CDR3s include the opening cysteine and the closing phenylalanine or tryptophan. A D gene is named only where the DNA matches it firmly. Where a row states a size, it is once, few, many or the class of an expanded clone; other rows omit it.

>NA|NA|TRBJ2-1|TRBV7-6
TGTGCCAGCAGCTTAACCGCGACCTTGTTAGATGAGCAGTTCTTC
CASSLTATLLDEQFF
>NA|NA|TRBJ1-2|TRBV28
TGTGCCAGCAGTTTCCTTATGCTCGAGACAGGCCCGAAGGGTAACTATGGCTACACCTTC
CASSFLMLETGPKGNYGYTF
>TRBD2|many|TRBJ2-1|TRBV7-9
TGTGCCAGCAGCAGTACTAGCGGACTGTTCTTC
CASSSTSGLFF
>NA|NA|TRBJ1-2|TRBV28
TGTGCCAGCAGTAGTGACTATGGCTACACCTTC
CASSSDYGYTF
>TRBD1|few|TRBJ2-7|TRBV5-6
TGTGCCAGCAGCTCTCAGACAGGGGAGCGCTACGAGCAGTACTTC
CASSSQTGERYEQYF
>NA|NA|TRBJ1-2|TRBV5-1
TGCGCCAGCAGCTGGACAGATATTCCTAACTATGGCTACACCTTC
CASSWTDIPNYGYTF
>NA|NA|TRBJ2-1|TRBV19
TGTGCCAGTAGTATAGAACTAGCCTACAATGAGCAGTTCTTC
CASSIELAYNEQFF
>NA|NA|TRBJ2-1|TRBV30
TGTGCCTGGAGTGTGCCTGGGGGACTCTCCGGCAATGAGCAGTTCTTC
CAWSVPGGLSGNEQFF
>NA|NA|TRBJ2-5|TRBV18
TGTGCCAGCTCCCCCAACCAAGAGACCCAGTACTTC
CASSPNQETQYF
>TRBD1|NA|TRBJ2-3|TRBV13
TGTGCCAGCAGCCTAACGACAGGGAGCACAGATACGCAGTATTTT
CASSLTTGSTDTQYF
>NA|few|TRBJ1-3|TRBV2
TGTGCCAGCAGCCCAATGCAAACCATATATTTT
CASSPMQTIYF
>NA|many|TRBJ1-1|TRBV27
TGTGCCAGCAGTTTTTGGGGGAACACTGAAGCTTTCTTT
CASSFWGNTEAFF
>NA|NA|TRBJ1-2|TRBV4-3
TGCGCCAGCAGCCAAGGCAAGGGCGGAGACAGTTACTATGGCTACACCTTC
CASSQGKGGDSYYGYTF
>TRBD1|NA|TRBJ2-2|TRBV4-3
TGCGCCAGCAGCCAAGGGACAGGTCCGGGCTGGGAGCTGTTTTTT
CASSQGTGPGWELFF
>NA|NA|TRBJ2-2|TRBV19
TGTGCCAGTAGTATCGACAGCCTCCCGGCCGGGGAGCTGTTTTTT
CASSIDSLPAGELFF
>TRBD1|NA|TRBJ1-5|TRBV19
TGTGCCAGTAGTATCAACAGGGGGCTCCCTCAGCCCCAGCATTTT
CASSINRGLPQPQHF
>TRBD1|NA|TRBJ2-1|TRBV10-3
TGTGCCATCAGTGAGTCAGACAGGGCTGCTTACAATGAGCAGTTCTTC
CAISESDRAAYNEQFF
>TRBD2|NA|TRBJ2-3|TRBV7-9
TGTGCCAGCAGCTTAGTAAGCGGGGGGGCCGTGGCAGATACGCAGTATTTT
CASSLVSGGAVADTQYF
>NA|NA|TRBJ2-6|TRBV12-5
TGTGCTAGTGGTTTCTCGGGTGCTGGGGCCAACGTCCTGACTTTC
CASGFSGAGANVLTF
>TRBD1|NA|TRBJ1-2|TRBV5-1
TGCGCCAGCTGGCCTGGATTGGGGGGACAGGGGAGTTCTGGCTACACCTTC
CASWPGLGGQGSSGYTF
>NA|once|TRBJ1-1|TRBV7-3
TGTGCCAGCAGCTTAAATCCGGGTGGCACTGAAGCTTTCTTT
CASSLNPGGTEAFF
>NA|NA|TRBJ1-2|TRBV7-8
TGTGCCAGCATCCCGACAGGCGGCGGCTATGGCTACACCTTC
CASIPTGGGYGYTF
>NA|NA|TRBJ2-1|TRBV11-2
TGTGCCAGCAGCTCTGCCGGGACCCTGTACAATGAGCAGTTCTTC
CASSSAGTLYNEQFF
>TRBD1|NA|TRBJ2-1|TRBV19
TGTGCCAGTAGGCCGCCGGGACAGGGGTCCTACAATGAGCAGTTCTTC
CASRPPGQGSYNEQFF
>NA|NA|TRBJ2-1|TRBV28
TGTGCCAGCAGACGAACCGAATCCTACAATGAGCAGTTCTTC
CASRRTESYNEQFF
>NA|NA|TRBJ2-2|TRBV18
TGTGCCAGCTCACCACCCAGCGGGAACACCGGGGAGCTGTTTTTT
CASSPPSGNTGELFF
>TRBD2|NA|TRBJ2-3|TRBV4-2
TGTGCCAGCAGCCAACTCCGCAGTGCCGGGACTAGCGGCACAGATACGCAGTATTTT
CASSQLRSAGTSGTDTQYF
>NA|NA|TRBJ1-6|TRBV7-9
TGTGCCAGCAGCTTATTAGCGGCACAGGGACCCCTCCACTTT
CASSLLAAQGPLHF
>NA|few|TRBJ1-2|TRBV4-2
TGTGCCAGCAGCCAAGATCTTGGAGATTATGGCTACACCTTC
CASSQDLGDYGYTF
>NA|NA|TRBJ1-2|TRBV5-6
TGTGCCAGCAGCTTGGCGATGGGGGGTGGTGGCTACACCTTC
CASSLAMGGGGYTF
>NA|NA|TRBJ1-6|TRBV5-6
TGTGCCAGCAGCTTGGTGGGGCTCTCGAATTCACCCCTCCACTTT
CASSLVGLSNSPLHF
>TRBD1|NA|TRBJ2-2|TRBV7-9
TGTGCCAGCAGCTTATTAACAGGACAGGGCACCACCGGGGAGCTGTTTTTT
CASSLLTGQGTTGELFF
>NA|NA|TRBJ2-2|TRBV29-1
TGCAGCGTTGGTCTCACCGGGGAGCTGTTTTTT
CSVGLTGELFF
>NA|NA|TRBJ2-5|TRBV18
TGTGCCAGCTCACTAAGAACAATTCAAGAGACCCAGTACTTC
CASSLRTIQETQYF
>NA|NA|TRBJ1-2|TRBV5-1
TGCGCCAGCAGCCCAGTATCAGGGAGCTTCTATGGCTACACCTTC
CASSPVSGSFYGYTF
>NA|NA|TRBJ2-1|TRBV4-3
TGCGCCAGCAGCCAAGACCCCAGCCTCGGTGAGCAGTTCTTC
CASSQDPSLGEQFF
>NA|NA|TRBJ2-5|TRBV19
TGTGCCAGTAGTACCCTAGGGGGGACCCAGTACTTC
CASSTLGGTQYF
>TRBD1|NA|TRBJ1-5|TRBV19
TGTGCCAGTAGGACAGGGGAGAGGGGTCAGCCCCAGCATTTT
CASRTGERGQPQHF
>NA|NA|TRBJ2-7|TRBV18
TGTGCCAGCTCACCCCGGTCCCATGCCTACGAGCAGTACTTC
CASSPRSHAYEQYF
>NA|NA|TRBJ2-1|TRBV13
TGTGCCAGCAGCATCTCCGGAGAAGGTTACAATGAGCAGTTCTTC
CASSISGEGYNEQFF
>TRBD1|NA|TRBJ2-5|TRBV27
TGTGCCAGCAGTTTATCGGCAGGGGGCGGGCTGGAGACCCAGTACTTC
CASSLSAGGGLETQYF
>NA|once|TRBJ1-1|TRBV5-6
TGTGCCAGCAGCTTGGTGTCCTTTGGGAAGAACACTGAAGCTTTCTTT
CASSLVSFGKNTEAFF
>TRBD2|NA|TRBJ2-3|TRBV5-1
TGCGCCAGCAGCCTAGCGGGGGCAAGCACAGATACGCAGTATTTT
CASSLAGASTDTQYF
>NA|NA|TRBJ1-2|TRBV6-1
TGTGCCAGCAGTTCCTTTTATAACTATGGCTACACCTTC
CASSSFYNYGYTF
>NA|NA|TRBJ2-3|TRBV9
TGTGCCAGCAGCACCGGGCAAAGCCCCACAGATACGCAGTATTTT
CASSTGQSPTDTQYF
>NA|once|TRBJ2-3|TRBV2
TGTGCCAGCTCCCCGGGACTTACCACAGATACGCAGTATTTT
CASSPGLTTDTQYF
>TRBD1|few|TRBJ1-1|TRBV5-1
TGCGCCAGCGGGACAGGGGGCCTAATGAACACTGAAGCTTTCTTT
CASGTGGLMNTEAFF
>TRBD1|NA|TRBJ2-1|TRBV7-2
TGTGCCAGCAGCAGAGACAGGGTATTAAGTGAGCAGTTCTTC
CASSRDRVLSEQFF
>NA|NA|TRBJ1-2|TRBV19
TGTGCCAGTAGTTTTGGAGACTATGGCTACACCTTC
CASSFGDYGYTF
>NA|NA|TRBJ1-2|TRBV19
TGTGCCAGTAGTACCCTAGGAGGACTTTCCTATGGCTACACCTTC
CASSTLGGLSYGYTF
>NA|NA|TRBJ1-2|TRBV7-2
TGTGCCAGCAGTGGACAGCCGAGCTATGGCTACACCTTC
CASSGQPSYGYTF
>NA|NA|TRBJ1-2|TRBV6-5
TGTGCCAGCAGTTATACAGGGAAGGAAGGCTACACCTTC
CASSYTGKEGYTF
>NA|NA|TRBJ1-1|TRBV30
TGTGCCTGGAGTTCAAACGGTCCGCGGGTCCCTGGGAGGACTGAAGCTTTCTTT
CAWSSNGPRVPGRTEAFF
>NA|once|TRBJ2-3|TRBV30
TGTGCCTGGAGTGTCGGGACCACAGATACGCAGTATTTT
CAWSVGTTDTQYF